The rows below give T cell receptor beta chains drawn from one sample of a study of sequential checkpoint blockade in melanoma. Sequenced by immunoSEQ multiplex PCR; TCRdb stores in-frame clones only, minus some. The repertoire consists of roughly 5,000 clones, with under 20% occurring once and the leading ten covering about 8.1%. Sequenced material: tumor tissue (inferred from file names), taken from a patient given nivolumab and ipilimumab in sequence. These receptors were collected from a human donor with melanoma. Each CDR3 is given with its conserved first and last residue. D genes are given only for firm matches. Clone size is stated in some rows and not others, as once, few, many or a class when expanded.

d_call,v_call,j_call,clone_size,cdr3_aa,cdr3_nt
-,TRBV19,TRBJ1-5,large,CASKYSNQPQHF,TGTGCCAGTAAGTATAGCAATCAGCCCCAGCATTTT
-,TRBV6-8,TRBJ1-3,-,CASSSEDPAFGNTIYF,TGTGCCAGCAGTTCTGAGGACCCTGCCTTCGGAAACACCATATATTTT
TRBD1,TRBV6-8,TRBJ2-1,many,CASSYGAEQGGPYNEQFF,TGTGCCAGCAGTTACGGCGCTGAACAGGGGGGACCCTACAATGAGCAGTTCTTC
TRBD1,TRBV14,TRBJ2-4,-,CASSPLRQGRNIQYF,TGTGCCAGCAGCCCCTTGCGACAGGGGAGAAACATTCAGTACTTC
-,TRBV6-8,TRBJ1-1,medium-sized,CASSLWLEGDEAFF,TGTGCCAGCAGTCTTTGGCTCGAGGGCGATGAAGCTTTCTTT
-,TRBV19,TRBJ1-1,-,CASSIWSNTEAFF,TGTGCCAGTAGTATATGGTCCAACACTGAAGCTTTCTTT
-,TRBV6-8,TRBJ1-1,few,CASSYSGSGMTEAFF,TGTGCCAGCAGTTACTCGGGGTCCGGGATGACTGAAGCTTTCTTT
-,TRBV30,TRBJ2-5,few,CAWDRGREGETQYF,TGTGCCTGGGATAGGGGCAGGGAAGGAGAGACCCAGTACTTC
-,TRBV29-1,TRBJ1-1,-,CSVLSHLNTEAFF,TGCAGCGTCCTCAGTCACCTGAACACTGAAGCTTTCTTT
-,TRBV23-1,TRBJ2-7,few,CASSDGTGYEQYF,TGCGCCAGCAGCGACGGAACAGGGTATGAGCAGTACTTC
-,TRBV5-1,TRBJ1-4,-,CASSWDPATNEKLFF,TGCGCCAGCAGCTGGGACCCTGCAACTAATGAAAAACTGTTTTTT
-,TRBV11-3,TRBJ1-3,medium-sized,CASSSLTTGNTIYF,TGTGCCAGCAGCTCCCTGACTACTGGAAACACCATATATTTT
-,TRBV18,TRBJ1-1,few,CASSPGLDTEAFF,TGTGCCAGCTCACCGGGTCTAGACACTGAAGCTTTCTTT
-,TRBV21-1,TRBJ1-1,-,CASSRGNTEAFF,TGTGCCAGCTCAAGGGGTAACACTGAAGCTTTCTTT
-,TRBV11-3,TRBJ1-4,medium-sized,CASSRILRGEKLFF,TGTGCCAGCAGCCGCATCCTCAGGGGAGAAAAACTGTTTTTT
TRBD2,TRBV11-3,TRBJ2-3,many,CASSPKRGGTDTQYF,TGTGCCAGCAGTCCCAAGCGGGGGGGCACAGATACGCAGTATTTT
TRBD2,TRBV28,TRBJ2-5,few,CASTPSGGPEETQYF,TGTGCCAGCACACCTAGCGGGGGGCCGGAGGAGACCCAGTACTTC
-,TRBV18,TRBJ2-2,-,CASSPPGVSGELFF,TGTGCCAGCTCACCCCCCGGGGTTTCCGGGGAGCTGTTTTTT
TRBD1,TRBV9,TRBJ1-2,medium-sized,CASSAGTGDNGYTF,TGTGCCAGCAGCGCAGGGACAGGGGATAATGGCTACACCTTC
TRBD2,TRBV10-2,TRBJ2-3,once,CASSRRGGDLSDTQYF,TGCGCCAGCAGTCGGCGGGGAGGGGATTTATCAGATACGCAGTATTTT
TRBD1,TRBV11-3,TRBJ2-6,few,CASSPGQGLGSGANVLTF,TGTGCCAGCAGCCCAGGACAGGGGCTGGGTTCTGGGGCCAACGTCCTGACTTTC
TRBD2,TRBV11-1,TRBJ2-3,few,CASSLSGGVPDTQYF,TGTGCCAGCAGCCTTAGCGGGGGGGTCCCAGATACGCAGTATTTT
-,TRBV29-1,TRBJ2-7,few,CSVVEVRLSYEQYF,TGCAGCGTTGTCGAGGTCAGGCTCTCCTACGAGCAGTACTTC
-,TRBV6-8,TRBJ1-4,medium-sized,CASSPSPNEKLFF,TGTGCCAGCAGTCCCTCTCCTAATGAAAAACTGTTTTTT
-,TRBV9,TRBJ2-3,medium-sized,CASREDSTDTQYF,TGTGCCAGCAGGGAGGACTCGACAGATACGCAGTATTTT
TRBD2,TRBV7-7,TRBJ2-3,many,CASSLLPGGADTQYF,TGTGCCAGCAGCTTGTTACCGGGGGGGGCAGATACGCAGTATTTT
TRBD1,TRBV28,TRBJ1-1,medium-sized,CASRPTGAPEAFF,TGTGCCAGCAGACCGACAGGGGCCCCTGAAGCTTTCTTT
-,TRBV28,TRBJ1-2,medium-sized,CASRIAGDYGYTF,TGTGCCAGCAGGATAGCCGGAGACTATGGCTACACCTTC
TRBD2,TRBV11-3,TRBJ2-2,many,CASSPWTSGGTGELFF,TGTGCCAGCAGCCCATGGACTAGCGGGGGCACCGGGGAGCTGTTTTTT
TRBD1,TRBV18,TRBJ1-2,-,CASSPGQGQHYGYTF,TGTGCCAGCTCACCAGGACAGGGGCAGCACTATGGCTACACCTTC
TRBD1,TRBV11-3,TRBJ1-1,many,CASSHRDSPRNTEAFF,TGTGCCAGCAGCCACAGGGACAGCCCGAGGAACACTGAAGCTTTCTTT
TRBD1,TRBV28,TRBJ1-6,-,CASSVLTGKYNSPLHF,TGTGCCAGTAGTGTGTTGACAGGGAAATATAATTCACCCCTCCACTTT
TRBD1,TRBV6-8,TRBJ2-1,medium-sized,CASSEEGTGSYNEQFF,TGTGCCAGCAGTGAGGAGGGGACAGGCTCCTACAATGAGCAGTTCTTC
-,TRBV28,TRBJ2-7,few,CASRLTGAYEQYF,TGTGCCAGCAGATTGACAGGAGCCTACGAGCAGTACTTC
-,TRBV6-8,TRBJ1-2,medium-sized,CASSYEWDADGYTF,TGTGCCAGCAGTTACGAGTGGGACGCGGATGGCTACACCTTC
TRBD2,TRBV11-3,TRBJ2-5,-,CASSLVAGDETQYF,TGTGCCAGCAGCTTAGTAGCGGGGGATGAGACCCAGTACTTC
-,TRBV6-8,TRBJ2-2,-,CAIGPNTGELFF,TGTGCCATCGGACCGAACACCGGGGAGCTGTTTTTT
-,TRBV6-8,TRBJ1-5,many,CASSSLPLSNQPQHF,TGTGCCAGCAGTTCCCTTCCTTTGAGCAATCAGCCCCAGCATTTT
TRBD1,TRBV11-3,TRBJ1-5,many,CASSFGRVTGGRNQPQHF,TGTGCCAGCAGCTTTGGCCGGGTGACAGGGGGAAGAAATCAGCCCCAGCATTTT
-,TRBV6-8,TRBJ1-4,few,CASSDWAAYATNEKLFF,TGTGCCAGCAGTGACTGGGCAGCTTATGCAACTAATGAAAAACTGTTTTTT
TRBD1,TRBV9,TRBJ1-3,-,CASSEGTGPTNTIYF,TGTGCCAGCAGTGAAGGGACAGGGCCCACAAACACCATATATTTT
TRBD2,TRBV28,TRBJ2-7,medium-sized,CASRLAGLYEQYF,TGTGCCAGCAGACTAGCGGGGTTATACGAGCAGTACTTC
-,TRBV19,TRBJ1-1,-,CASMEGMNTEAFF,TGTGCCAGTATGGAGGGTATGAACACTGAAGCTTTCTTT
-,TRBV28,TRBJ1-5,few,CATRTGNQPQHF,TGTGCCACCCGGACAGGCAATCAGCCCCAGCATTTT
TRBD1,TRBV18,TRBJ2-7,-,CASSHSPTGGAPYEQYF,TGTGCCAGCTCACACTCTCCGACAGGGGGCGCGCCCTACGAGCAGTACTTC
TRBD2,TRBV4-1,TRBJ2-7,medium-sized,CASSQASGGDYEQYF,TGCGCCAGCAGCCAAGCTAGCGGGGGTGATTACGAGCAGTACTTC
TRBD2,TRBV9,TRBJ2-5,many,CASSPRGREPSTETQYF,TGTGCCAGCAGCCCACGCGGGAGGGAACCCTCCACAGAGACCCAGTACTTC
-,TRBV18,TRBJ2-1,once,CASSSGRSSYNEQFF,TGTGCCAGCTCCTCTGGCCGGAGCTCCTACAATGAGCAGTTCTTC
-,TRBV5-1,TRBJ2-7,-,CASSQGLRANEQYF,TGCGCCAGCAGCCAGGGATTGCGGGCGAACGAGCAGTACTTC
-,TRBV6-8,TRBJ2-7,many,CASRGGGSYEQYF,TGTGCCAGCCGAGGGGGGGGCTCCTACGAGCAGTACTTC
-,TRBV6-8,TRBJ2-3,few,CASSYGGSTDTQYF,TGTGCCAGCAGTTACGGTGGGTCCACAGATACGCAGTATTTT
TRBD2,TRBV5-1,TRBJ2-1,-,CASSSGGGYNEQFF,TGCGCCAGCAGCTCGGGAGGGGGTTACAATGAGCAGTTCTTC
-,TRBV28,TRBJ2-3,-,CASSSPSTDTQYF,TGTGCCAGCAGTTCACCCAGCACAGATACGCAGTATTTT
TRBD2,TRBV28,TRBJ2-3,-,CASSPGAGGPGTQYF,TGTGCCAGCAGTCCCGGTGCGGGGGGGCCAGGTACGCAGTATTTT
-,TRBV19,TRBJ1-4,-,CASSIAGPNEKLFF,TGTGCCAGTAGTATAGCTGGACCTAATGAAAAACTGTTTTTT